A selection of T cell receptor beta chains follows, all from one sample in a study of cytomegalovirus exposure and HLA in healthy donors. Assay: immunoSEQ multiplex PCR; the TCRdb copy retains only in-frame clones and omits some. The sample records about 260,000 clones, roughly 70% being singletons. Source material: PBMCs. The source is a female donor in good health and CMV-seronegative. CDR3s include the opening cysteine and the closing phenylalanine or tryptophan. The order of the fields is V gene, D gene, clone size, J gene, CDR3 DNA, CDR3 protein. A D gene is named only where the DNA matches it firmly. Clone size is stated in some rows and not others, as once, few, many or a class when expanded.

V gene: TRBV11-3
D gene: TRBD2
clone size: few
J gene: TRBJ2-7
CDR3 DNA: TGTGCCAGCAGCTTCCCAACTAGCGGAGCGTCCTACGAGCAGTACTTC
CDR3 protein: CASSFPTSGASYEQYF

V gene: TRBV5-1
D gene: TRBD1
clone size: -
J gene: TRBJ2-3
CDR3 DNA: TGCGCCAGCAGCCGCGGGACAGGGAGCACAGATACGCAGTATTTT
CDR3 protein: CASSRGTGSTDTQYF

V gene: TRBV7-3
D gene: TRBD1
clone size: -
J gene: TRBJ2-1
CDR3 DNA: TGTGCCAGCAGCTCCCCGGACAGGGGTGCTCGGGAGCAGTTCTTC
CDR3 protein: CASSSPDRGAREQFF

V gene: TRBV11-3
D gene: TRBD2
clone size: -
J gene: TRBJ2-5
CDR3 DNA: TGTGCCACCAAGGGACTAACTCAGACCCAGTACTTC
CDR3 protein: CATKGLTQTQYF

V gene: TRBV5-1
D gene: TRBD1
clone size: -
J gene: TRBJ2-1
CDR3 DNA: TGCGCCAGCGCAAAGGACAGGGGGGGAAACAATGAGCAGTTCTTC
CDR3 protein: CASAKDRGGNNEQFF

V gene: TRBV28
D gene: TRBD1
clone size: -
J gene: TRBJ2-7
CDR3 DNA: TGTGCCAGCAGTCCCGGACAGGTCTCCTACGAGCAGTACTTC
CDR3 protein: CASSPGQVSYEQYF

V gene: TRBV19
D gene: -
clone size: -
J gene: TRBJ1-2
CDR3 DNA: TGTGCCAGTAGTATGGATCGGGGTGGCTACACCTTC
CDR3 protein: CASSMDRGGYTF

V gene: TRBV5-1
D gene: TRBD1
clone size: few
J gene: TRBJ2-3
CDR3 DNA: TGCGCCAGCAGCTTGGCCCGGGACAGCGTTTTCACAGATACGCAGTATTTT
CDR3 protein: CASSLARDSVFTDTQYF

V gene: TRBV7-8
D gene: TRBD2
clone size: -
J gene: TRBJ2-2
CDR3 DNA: TGTGCCAGCAGCCTGACCTCAGGCGGGGGATTGTACGGGGAGCTGTTTTTT
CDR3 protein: CASSLTSGGGLYGELFF

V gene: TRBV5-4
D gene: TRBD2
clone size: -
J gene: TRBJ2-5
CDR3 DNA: TGTGCCAGCAGCCCGGGACTAGCGGGAGGTTACGAGACCCAGTACTTC
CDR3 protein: CASSPGLAGGYETQYF

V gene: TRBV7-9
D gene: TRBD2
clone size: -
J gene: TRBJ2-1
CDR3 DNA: TGTGCCAGCAGCTTAGGAGTACTAGCGGGAGTTAATGAGCAGTTCTTC
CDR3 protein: CASSLGVLAGVNEQFF

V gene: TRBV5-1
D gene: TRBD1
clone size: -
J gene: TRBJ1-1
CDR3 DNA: TGCGCCAGCAGCCCCCCCCGAGGGGGCGATGAAGCTTTCTTT
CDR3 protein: CASSPPRGGDEAFF

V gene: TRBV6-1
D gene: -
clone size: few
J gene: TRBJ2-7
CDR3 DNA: TGTGCCAGCCGAGAGACACAGGGGGGGGAGCAGTACTTC
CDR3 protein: CASRETQGGEQYF

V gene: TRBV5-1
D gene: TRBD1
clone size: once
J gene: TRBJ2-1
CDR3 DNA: TGCGCCAGCAGCCCCGGACAGGGATTGATTGATGAGCAGTTCTTC
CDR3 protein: CASSPGQGLIDEQFF

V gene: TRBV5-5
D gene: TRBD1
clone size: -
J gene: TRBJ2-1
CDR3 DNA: TGTGCCAGCAGCTTACGGACAGGGGCCTACAATGAGCAGTTCTTC
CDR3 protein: CASSLRTGAYNEQFF

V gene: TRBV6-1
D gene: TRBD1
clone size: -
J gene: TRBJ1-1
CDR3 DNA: TGTGCCAGCAGGGACAGGGACGTGGACACTGAAGCTTTCTTT
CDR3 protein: CASRDRDVDTEAFF

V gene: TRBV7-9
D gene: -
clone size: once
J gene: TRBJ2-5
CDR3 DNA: TGTGCCGGAGGAGGGGGAGGGGAGACCCAGTACTTC
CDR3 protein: CAGGGGGETQYF

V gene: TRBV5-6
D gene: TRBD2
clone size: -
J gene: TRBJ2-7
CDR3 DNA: TGTGCCAGCAGCCAACTAGCGGGAGACTCCTACGAGCAGTACTTC
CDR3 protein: CASSQLAGDSYEQYF

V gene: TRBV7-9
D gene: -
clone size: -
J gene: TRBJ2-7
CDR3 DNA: TGTGCTTCCGCCCGGCCGGGAGTATCCGAGCAGTACTTC
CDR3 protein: CASARPGVSEQYF

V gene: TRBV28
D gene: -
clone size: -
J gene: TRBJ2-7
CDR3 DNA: TGTGCCAGCAGCCCGGCGGGGTGGGATCAGTACTTC
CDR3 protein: CASSPAGWDQYF

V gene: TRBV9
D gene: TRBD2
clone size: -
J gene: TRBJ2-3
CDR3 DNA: TGTGCCAGCAGCGCTAGCGGGAGGGCCCCCACAGATACGCAGTATTTT
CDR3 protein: CASSASGRAPTDTQYF

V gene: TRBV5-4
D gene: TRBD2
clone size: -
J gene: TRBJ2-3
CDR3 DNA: TGTGCCAGCAGCTTCCAGGGAGGGTCAGATACGCAGTATTTT
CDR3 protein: CASSFQGGSDTQYF

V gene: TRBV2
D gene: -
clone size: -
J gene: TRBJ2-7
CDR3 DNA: TGTGCCAGCAGAACCTCCCCTCGGACAGTAACGGGCGAGCAGTACTTC
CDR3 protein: CASRTSPRTVTGEQYF

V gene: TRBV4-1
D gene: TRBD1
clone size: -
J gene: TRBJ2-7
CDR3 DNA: TGCGCCAGCAGCCACCCCGGGAGGACAGGGGGCTACGAGCAGTACTTC
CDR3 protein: CASSHPGRTGGYEQYF

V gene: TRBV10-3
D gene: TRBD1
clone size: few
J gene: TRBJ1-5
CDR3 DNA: TGTGCCATCCACGGACAGGCCACCAATCAGGGCGATCAGCCCCAGCATTTT
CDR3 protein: CAIHGQATNQGDQPQHF

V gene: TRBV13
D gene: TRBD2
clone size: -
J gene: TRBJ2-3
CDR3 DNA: TGTGCCAGCAGCCCGGGACTAGCGGGGGGGACTAATACGCAGTATTTT
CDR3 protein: CASSPGLAGGTNTQYF

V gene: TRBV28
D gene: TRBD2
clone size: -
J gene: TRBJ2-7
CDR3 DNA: TGTGCCAGCAGTTGGACTAGCGGCTACGAGCAGTACTTC
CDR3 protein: CASSWTSGYEQYF

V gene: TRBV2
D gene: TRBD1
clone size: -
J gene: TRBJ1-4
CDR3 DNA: TGTGCCAGCAGTGAGCAGACAGGGCCTAATGAAAAACTGTTTTTT
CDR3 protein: CASSEQTGPNEKLFF

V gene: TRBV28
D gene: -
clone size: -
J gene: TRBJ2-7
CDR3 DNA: TGTGCCAGCAGTTCTGCGCGGGACCCATCCTACGAGCAGTACTTC
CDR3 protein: CASSSARDPSYEQYF

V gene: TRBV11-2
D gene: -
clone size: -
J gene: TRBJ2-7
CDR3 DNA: TGTGCCAGCAGCCCGCTAACCGATTCCTACGAGCAGTACTTC
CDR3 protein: CASSPLTDSYEQYF

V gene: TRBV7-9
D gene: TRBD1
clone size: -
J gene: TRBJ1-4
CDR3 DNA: TGTGCCAGCAGCCAAAGACAGGGAGATGAAAAACTGTTTTTT
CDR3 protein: CASSQRQGDEKLFF

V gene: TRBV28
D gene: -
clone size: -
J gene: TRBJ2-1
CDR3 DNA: TGTGCCAGCAGTCCGACAGACCCTCTAAACAATGAGCAGTTCTTC
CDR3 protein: CASSPTDPLNNEQFF

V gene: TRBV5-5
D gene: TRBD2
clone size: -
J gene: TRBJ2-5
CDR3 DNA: TGTGCCAGCAGCCTCGGTCCCGGGACTAGTAGGGAGACCCAGTACTTC
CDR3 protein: CASSLGPGTSRETQYF

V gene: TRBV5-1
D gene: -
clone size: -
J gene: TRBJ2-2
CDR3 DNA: TGCGCCAGCAGCTTGGACAGGTCCCCCGGGGAGCTGTTTTTT
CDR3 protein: CASSLDRSPGELFF

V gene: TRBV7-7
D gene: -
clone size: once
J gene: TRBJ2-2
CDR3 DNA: TGTGCCAGCAGCTTACGCCAGGACACCGGGGAGCTGTTTTTT
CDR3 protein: CASSLRQDTGELFF

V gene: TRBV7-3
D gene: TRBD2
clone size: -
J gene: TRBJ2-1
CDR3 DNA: TGTGCCAGCAGCTTAGGACTAGCGAATGAGCAGTTCTTC
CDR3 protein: CASSLGLANEQFF

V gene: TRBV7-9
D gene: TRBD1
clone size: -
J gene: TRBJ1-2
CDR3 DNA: TGTGCCAGCAGCTTTCCGAGGGGGCAGGCCCAGGCTGGCTACACCTTC
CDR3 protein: CASSFPRGQAQAGYTF

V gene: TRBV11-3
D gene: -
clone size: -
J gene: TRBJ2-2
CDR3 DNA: TGTGCCAGCAGCTTATATAAAACCGGGGAGCTGTTTTTT
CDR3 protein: CASSLYKTGELFF